The 30 T cell receptor beta chains listed next were all sequenced from one sample in a study of blood T cell repertoires in COVID-19. Sequenced by immunoSEQ multiplex PCR; TCRdb stores in-frame clones only, minus some. Of approximately 200,000 clones listed, 86% are singletons. Sequencing input: PBMCs or T cells enriched from blood (not recorded which). These receptors originate from a woman aged 30 to 39 who had been exposed to COVID-19.

V is TRBV5-1 and J is TRBJ1-6, with a weak D call TRBD1 (5 bases). Trimming removed 4 bases from V and 10 bases from J, with 12 bases in between. Germline lookup yields CDR1 SGHRS and CDR2 YFSETQ. This CDR3 region has 13 residues. The CDR3: CASSRTGPSPLHF. CDR3 nucleotides: TGCGCCAGCAGCCGAACAGGCCCATCACCCCTCCACTTT.

The chain recombines TRBV9 with TRBJ2-6; possible D gene TRBD2, 5 bases. CDR3 length equals 14 residues. V was cut by 4 bases and J by 2 bases, with 7 bases left in between. CDR1 and CDR2 from the germline V gene are SGDLS and YYNGEE. The DNA of the CDR3 is TGTGCCAGCAGCCGGGGTCCTGGGGCCAACGTCCTGACTTTC. Translated: CASSRGPGANVLTF. The full variable domain, with the rest looked up from reference TRBV9 and TRBJ2-6, is DSGVTQTPKHLITATGQRVTLRCSPRSGDLSVYWYQQSLDQGLQFLIQYYNGEERAKGNILERFSAQQFPDLHSELNLSSLELGDSALYFCASSRGPGANVLTFGAGSRLTVL.

The rearrangement joins TRBV5-1 to TRBJ2-3, with 11 bases matching TRBD2. V lost 1 base to trimming and J lost 4 bases; unmatched junction nucleotides: 8. This CDR3 region has 17 residues. Per germline, CDR1 SGHRS and CDR2 YFSETQ. The CDR3 here is CASSLWLAGGRADTQYF. The CDR3 DNA reads TGCGCCAGCAGCTTGTGGCTAGCGGGGGGACGGGCAGATACGCAGTATTTT.

This chain connects TRBV5-1 to TRBJ2-2; 7 bases match TRBD1. Germline V gene data show CDR1 as SGHRS and CDR2 as YFSETQ. The CDR3 sequence is 16 residues long. The V gene end was trimmed by 0 bases and the J gene end by 6 bases; junction bases not matched to a gene: 8. The CDR3, as DNA: TGCGCCAGCAGCTTGGCCGAGGACAGGCACGCCGGGGAGCTGTTTTTT. Translated, it gives CASSLAEDRHAGELFF.

This clone is a singleton in its sample. The chain carries TRBV5-1 and TRBJ1-1; TRBD1 matches at 8 bases. In germline, CDR1 is SGHRS, CDR2 YFSETQ. V dropped 3 bases and J dropped 3; count of bases not matched to a gene: 7. The CDR3 has 15 residues. DNA of the CDR3: TGCGCCAGCAGCTGGATACAGGGGGTGGACACTGAAGCTTTCTTT. Protein product: CASSWIQGVDTEAFF. The full variable domain, its missing parts supplied by reference TRBV5-1 and TRBJ1-1, is KAGVTQTPRYLIKTRGQQVTLSCSPISGHRSVSWYQQTPGQGLQFLFEYFSETQRNKGNFPGRFSGRQFSNSRSEMNVSTLELGDSALYLCASSWIQGVDTEAFFGQGTRLTVV.

V and J are TRBV12-3 or TRBV12-4 and TRBJ1-2, with TRBD1 matching over 7 bases. V shed 6 bases, J shed 2 bases, and the junction held 3 bases outside the gene matches. This CDR3 has 13 residues. CDR3 in DNA: TGTGCCAGCAGAACGACAGGGAACTATGGCTACACCTTC. This translates into CASRTTGNYGYTF.

This sequence joins TRBV7-2 and TRBJ1-2, with TRBD1 identical over 9 bases. Trimming removed 5 bases from V and 5 bases from J; junction bases left unmatched: 6. This CDR3 comprises 14 residues. CDR1 is SGHTA and CDR2 is FQGNSA in the germline V gene. The CDR3 loop is CASSQQGAAYGYTF. CDR3 coding DNA: TGTGCCAGCAGCCAACAGGGGGCTGCATATGGCTACACCTTC.

Only one count was recorded for this clone. The chain couples TRBV20-1 to TRBJ1-2; D not resolved. In germline, CDR1 is DFQATT, CDR2 SNEGSKA (reference sequence). The CDR3 has 8 residues. The DNA for the CDR3 is TGCAGCACATCGGGCTACACCTTC. This gives the protein CSTSGYTF.

This chain uses TRBV2 with TRBJ2-7; a weak D match, TRBD1 (6 bases). The CDR3 sequence is 15 residues long. The ends were cut back, 7 bases at V and 0 bases at J, with 16 bases in the middle. Germline CDR1 SNHLY, CDR2 FYNNEI. The CDR3 coding sequence is TGTGCCAGCACCACGGACTGGACAGCCTCCTACGAGCAGTACTTC. Protein product: CASTTDWTASYEQYF.

Only one count was recorded for this clone. J is TRBJ1-1 and V is TRBV18; 12 bases map to TRBD1. Germline V gene data show CDR1 as KGHSH and CDR2 as LQKENI. The CDR3 totals 16 residues. V was clipped by 1 base and J by 1 base; unmatched bases: 1. Here the CDR3 DNA reads TGTGCCAGCTCACCACTGGGACAGGGGGCGAACACTGAAGCTTTCTTT. Encoded protein: CASSPLGQGANTEAFF.

The J gene is TRBJ1-5, the V gene TRBV29-1, with D uncertain. The CDR3 is 13 residues long. CDR1 is SQVTM and CDR2 is ANQGSEA in the germline V gene. The germline V and J ends were trimmed by 7 bases and 1 base, with 11 bases remaining between them. The CDR3 DNA sequence: TGCAGCGCTGCTACAGTGAGCAATCAGCCCCAGCATTTT. Encoded protein: CSAATVSNQPQHF.

The chain is built from TRBV5-1 and TRBJ2-2, with 7 bases matching TRBD2. The CDR3 extends over 15 amino acids. V was pared by 4 bases and J by 2 bases, with 5 bases of the junction left unmatched. Per germline, CDR1 SGHRS and CDR2 YFSETQ. This CDR3 is CASSPRDYNTGELFF. In DNA form, the CDR3 reads TGCGCCAGCAGCCCGAGGGACTACAACACCGGGGAGCTGTTTTTT.

The gene calls are TRBV3-1 (or the pseudogene TRBV3-2) and TRBJ1-5, with 7 nucleotides matching TRBD1. V shed 4 bases and J 2 bases; nucleotides not matched to a gene: 5. CDR1 and CDR2 from the germline V gene are LGHDT and YNNKEL (reference sequence). CDR3 length equals 15 residues. CDR3 bases: TGTGCCAGCAGCCCACAGGGGTTGGGCAATCAGCCCCAGCATTTT. The encoded protein is CASSPQGLGNQPQHF.

V and J are TRBV3-1 (or the pseudogene TRBV3-2) and TRBJ1-6; TRBD1 might be the D (5 bases). Germline V gives CDR1 LGHDT, CDR2 YNNKEL (reference sequence). The length of the CDR3 is 15 residues. V shed 4 bases and J shed 5 bases, with 12 bases lying between them. The CDR3 sequence is CASSRAGPNNSPLHF. The CDR3 nucleotides read TGTGCCAGCAGCCGGGCAGGGCCTAATAATTCACCCCTCCACTTT.

This clone was seen a single time. This chain joins TRBV7-9 and TRBJ2-1; 8 bases line up with TRBD1. The germline V gene has CDR1 SEHNR and CDR2 FQNEAQ (reference sequence). The V and J ends lost 5 bases and 12 bases, in that order; junction bases with no gene match: 12. The CDR3 is made up of 14 amino acids. CDR3 region: CASSRHTTGAGQFF. DNA of the CDR3: TGTGCCAGCAGCCGACATACGACAGGGGCCGGGCAGTTCTTC.

This chain joins TRBV6-1 and TRBJ1-2, with TRBD1 matching over 8 bases. The CDR3 is made up of 18 amino acids. Germline V gives CDR1 MNHNS, CDR2 SASEGT. Trimming took 1 base from V and 6 from J; bases not matched to a gene: 16. The CDR3 protein is CASSEVVFRYRGDHGYTF. For the CDR3, the DNA is TGTGCCAGCAGTGAAGTAGTATTCCGGTACAGGGGGGACCATGGCTACACCTTC.

The V and J genes are TRBV18 and TRBJ1-2; 10 bases fit TRBD1. Looked up from germline, CDR1 is KGHSH and CDR2 is LQKENI. Unmatched junction bases numbered 6, after V lost 2 bases and J lost 0 bases. There are 17 residues in the CDR3. The CDR3 spells CASSPDRGRASNYGYTF. CDR3 nucleotide sequence: TGTGCCAGCTCACCAGACAGGGGGCGAGCCTCTAACTATGGCTACACCTTC.

The V gene is TRBV20-1, the J gene TRBJ1-2; D is uncertain. The CDR3 spans 11 residues. Germline V gene lookup returns CDR1 DFQATT and CDR2 SNEGSKA (reference sequence). With 5 bases removed from V and 1 base from J, the gap between germline ends came to 5 bases. The CDR3 spells CSAPFNYGYTF. CDR3 in DNA: TGCAGTGCTCCATTTAACTATGGCTACACCTTC.

The rearrangement links TRBV2 to TRBJ1-5; D possibly corresponds to TRBD1 (5 bases). CDR1 and CDR2 from the germline V gene are SNHLY and FYNNEI. Trimming took 6 bases from V and 7 from J, leaving 19 bases between them. The CDR3 is 15 amino acids. The CDR3 here is CASSRAEGRGQPQHF. The CDR3 bases are TGTGCCAGCAGCCGCGCGGAGGGCCGGGGGCAGCCCCAGCATTTT.

V is TRBV19 and J is TRBJ1-2; unclear D gene. Per germline, CDR1 LNHDA and CDR2 SQIVND (reference sequence). The CDR3 has 15 amino acids. V lost 1 base and J lost 0, with 9 bases in between. CDR3 bases: TGTGCCAGTAGTATAGCCCGACAATCTAACTATGGCTACACCTTC. Translated: CASSIARQSNYGYTF.

V and J are TRBV25-1 and TRBJ1-2; tentatively, D is TRBD1 (6 bases). Germline assignment: CDR1 MGHDK and CDR2 SYGVNS. This CDR3 contains 15 residues. V lost 3 bases and J 4 bases, leaving 15 bases between the germline ends. The CDR3 here is CASSEDSLYPYGYTF. The CDR3 nucleotides read TGTGCCAGCAGTGAGGACAGTCTTTATCCCTATGGCTACACCTTC.

The genes are TRBV19 and TRBJ1-5, with a weak D call TRBD1 (5 bases). The CDR3 sequence is 13 residues long. V shed 6 bases and J shed 7 bases, with 13 bases lying between them. Per the germline V gene, CDR1 is LNHDA and CDR2 is SQIVND (reference sequence). In DNA, the CDR3 is TGTGCCAGTAGCCCAGGGCTACTGCAGCCCCAGCATTTT. Amino acid sequence: CASSPGLLQPQHF.

This clone was observed once. The chain links TRBV3-1 (or the pseudogene TRBV3-2) to TRBJ2-7, with TRBD1 identical over 9 bases. CDR3 size: 14 residues. The germline CDR1 and CDR2 sequences are LGHDT and YNNKEL (reference sequence). Trimming cost V 4 bases and J 5 bases; bases outside gene matches: 6. The CDR3 DNA follows: TGTGCCAGCAGCCCCTGGACAGGGGAGGACGAGCAGTACTTC. Protein: CASSPWTGEDEQYF.

This clone was seen more than once but under ten times. Different DNA sequences within this sample yield the same CDR3. J is TRBJ1-4 and V is TRBV18; D unclear. Deletions cut 1 base from V and 6 bases from J, with 15 bases between. CDR1 KGHSH and CDR2 LQKENI come from the germline V gene. This CDR3 is 16 amino acids long. The CDR3 loop is CASSPRPVTGDEKLFF. The CDR3 DNA follows: TGTGCCAGCTCACCACGTCCGGTCACCGGGGATGAAAAACTGTTTTTT.

This chain links TRBV2 with TRBJ1-1; 9 bases agree with TRBD1. The germline V gene encodes CDR1 SNHLY and CDR2 FYNNEI. This CDR3 has 15 amino acids. V dropped 6 bases and J dropped 1; count of bases not matched to a gene: 6. CDR3 loop: CASRKETGGNTEAFF. For the CDR3, the DNA is TGTGCCAGCAGAAAAGAGACAGGGGGGAACACTGAAGCTTTCTTT.

This clone was seen only a few times. This chain links TRBV25-1 with TRBJ1-3; weak D call: TRBD1 (6 bases). Germline CDR1 is MGHDK and CDR2 is SYGVNS. Trimming removed 4 bases from V and 0 bases from J, with 13 bases in between. The CDR3 runs to 16 residues. CDR3 residues: CASSVGTPASGNTIYF. The DNA for the CDR3 is TGTGCCAGCAGTGTCGGGACACCCGCCTCTGGAAACACCATATATTTT.

V and J are TRBV25-1 and TRBJ2-2, with D hard to call. Germline V gives CDR1 MGHDK, CDR2 SYGVNS. This CDR3 contains 14 residues. V was clipped by 9 bases and J by 5 bases, with 16 bases between them. In DNA form, the CDR3 reads TGTGCCAGTAGGTATGGCCACGGGACCGGGGAGCTGTTTTTT. It specifies CASRYGHGTGELFF.

The J gene is TRBJ2-5, the V gene TRBV12-3 or TRBV12-4; a possible D gene is TRBD2 (5 bases). Trimming took 3 bases from V and 4 from J, leaving 9 bases between them. The CDR3 loop spans 13 amino acids. The CDR3 loop is CASSFGAGETQYF. CDR3 coding DNA: TGTGCCAGCAGTTTTGGCGCGGGAGAGACCCAGTACTTC.

The rearrangement uses TRBV14 and TRBJ2-7, with D possibly TRBD1 on 5 matching bases. V lost 6 bases to trimming and J lost 6 bases, with 18 bases between them. The CDR3 loop spans 14 amino acids. Germline CDR1 is SGHDN and CDR2 is FVKESK. CDR3 residues: CASRPQGVRGEQYF. In DNA form, the CDR3 reads TGTGCCAGCAGACCCCAAGGGGTTCGCGGCGAGCAGTACTTC.

This chain joins TRBV19 and TRBJ1-4; 7 bases are shared with TRBD1. V lost 10 bases to trimming and J lost 5 bases; unmatched junction nucleotides: 10. This CDR3 contains 14 residues. Germline CDR1 is LNHDA and CDR2 is SQIVND (reference sequence). The CDR3 DNA follows: TGTGCCATAGGACCGGGACAGTTAAATGAAAAACTGTTTTTT. As protein: CAIGPGQLNEKLFF.